This section outlines one T cell receptor beta chain sequence together with its context. Its specificity is unknown. Trimming at V came to 6 bases and at J to 4 bases, leaving 16 bases not matched to a gene. CDR3 length equals 18 residues. Germline loops: CDR1 MDHEN, CDR2 SYDVKM. These data originate in a study of cytomegalovirus exposure and HLA in healthy donors. The study's findings and limits: CMV antigen specificity of three CMV-associated chains was confirmed in vitro. More clonal expansion characterized HLA-associated TCR beta chains than equally common others in a later analysis.

Primers for the PCR totalled 60 Vbeta and 13 Jbeta. In the source study's methods: A follow-up analysis tallied approximately 85 million unique TCR beta chains, some 9.9 million shared. Assay used: immunoSEQ multiplex PCR; TCRdb lists only in-frame clones, some missing. The V and J calls and clone size come from that table; D and trimming were worked out from the DNA. The table lists about 76,000 clones, around 70% of them singletons. This rearrangement joins TRBV28 to TRBJ2-2; TRBD1 agrees at 8 bases. The receptor comes from a woman aged 40 to 55 in good health and CMV-seropositive. Sequencing was performed on PBMCs. CDR3 coding DNA: TGTGCCAGCAGCTCCGACAGGGGAGGTCGACGGGGCACCGGGGAGCTGTTTTTT. Its protein product is CASSSDRGGRRGTGELFF. The full variable domain, in which reference TRBV28 and TRBJ2-2 provide the parts outside the CDR3, is DVKVTQSSRYLVKRTGEKVFLECVQDMDHENMFWYRQDPGLGLRLIYFSYDVKMKEKGDIPEGYSVSREKKERFSLILESASTNQTSMYLCASSSDRGGRRGTGELFFGEGSRLTVL.